A selection of T cell receptor beta chains follows, all from one sample in a study of T cells in Graves' hyperthyroidism and ophthalmopathy. MiXCR was run by TCRdb on the multiplex PCR reads, yielding one entry per CDR3 protein. The table includes hundreds of thousands of distinct CDR3 sequences, 11% to 15% detected once. Sequencing was carried out using blood. These receptors were collected from a woman younger than 30 with Graves' hyperthyroidism. Each CDR3 is given with its conserved first and last residue. The D gene is left open where the match is weak. The listing skips clone size in some rows; elsewhere it reads once, few, many or a size class.

many,TRBV12-3/TRBV12-4,TRBD1,TRBJ1-2,CASWNDRGGYTF,TGTGCCAGCTGGAATGACAGGGGAGGCTACACCTTC
.,TRBV10-2,.,TRBJ1-3,CASTTGTDVDSGNTIYF,TGCGCCAGCACGACCGGGACGGACGTCGACTCTGGAAACACCATATATTTT
few,TRBV28,TRBD2,TRBJ2-3,CASSFQVGLAGPDTQYF,TGTGCCAGCAGTTTTCAGGTCGGACTAGCGGGACCAGATACGCAGTATTTT
many,TRBV2,.,TRBJ1-5,CASTLSGGASNQPQHF,TGTGCCAGCACGCTATCGGGGGGGGCTAGCAATCAGCCCCAGCATTTT
many,TRBV7-2,TRBD1,TRBJ2-5,CANGQGAGETQYF,TGTGCCAACGGACAGGGGGCCGGGGAGACCCAGTACTTC
few,TRBV7-9,.,TRBJ1-5,CASSSGMSNQPQHF,TGTGCCAGCAGCTCCGGGATGAGCAATCAGCCCCAGCATTTT
few,TRBV5-6,TRBD2,TRBJ2-5,CASSLALAGGLSETQYF,TGTGCCAGCAGCTTGGCCCTAGCGGGAGGGCTTAGTGAGACCCAGTACTTC
many,TRBV9,TRBD1,TRBJ2-5,CASSATGTGISETQYF,TGTGCCAGCAGCGCAACCGGGACAGGGATTTCGGAGACCCAGTACTTC
.,TRBV24-1,.,TRBJ2-3,CATSDLRAEGLRTDTQYF,TGTGCCACCAGTGATTTGCGGGCGGAGGGTCTACGCACAGATACGCAGTATTTT
many,TRBV4-3,.,TRBJ2-7,CASSQDIRAHEQYF,TGCGCCAGCAGCCAAGATATCAGGGCCCACGAGCAGTACTTC
few,TRBV19,.,TRBJ1-5,CASSMTTGEINQPQHF,TGTGCCAGTAGTATGACGACAGGAGAGATCAATCAGCCCCAGCATTTT
.,TRBV28,.,TRBJ2-5,CASSLSRPEETQYF,TGTGCCAGCAGTTTGAGCAGGCCAGAGGAGACCCAGTACTTC
few,TRBV5-6,TRBD1,TRBJ2-1,CASSRGQWDSGFF,TGTGCCAGCAGCCGAGGGCAGTGGGACAGCGGGTTCTTC
many,TRBV12-3/TRBV12-4,.,TRBJ1-2,CASSLQGRYGYTF,TGTGCCAGCAGTTTACAGGGGAGATACGGCTACACCTTC
.,TRBV15,.,TRBJ1-1,CATSRDVIRGHTEAFF,TGTGCCACCAGCAGAGATGTGATTAGGGGTCACACTGAAGCTTTCTTT
few,TRBV29-1,TRBD1,TRBJ2-7,CSVARTGGTWEEQYF,TGCAGCGTTGCCCGGACAGGGGGCACCTGGGAGGAGCAGTACTTC
many,TRBV11-2,TRBD2,TRBJ2-5,CASSLEAGVAGRETQYF,TGTGCCAGCAGCTTAGAGGCGGGGGTAGCGGGAAGAGAGACCCAGTACTTC
few,TRBV6-2/TRBV6-3,.,TRBJ2-3,CASRNDYTDTQYF,TGTGCCAGCCGGAATGACTACACAGATACGCAGTATTTT
.,TRBV5-1,TRBD1,TRBJ2-1,CASSSGTGGREQFF,TGCGCCAGCAGCTCCGGGACAGGGGGTCGTGAGCAGTTCTTC
many,TRBV28,.,TRBJ1-1,CASSLSGQLNTEAFF,TGTGCCAGCAGTCTAAGCGGACAGTTGAACACTGAAGCTTTCTTT
many,TRBV6-2/TRBV6-3,.,TRBJ1-2,CASSGGPYGYTF,TGTGCCAGCAGCGGGGGGCCCTATGGCTACACCTTC
.,TRBV28,.,TRBJ2-5,CASSFLSGSQYF,TGTGCCAGCAGTTTTTTGTCGGGGTCCCAGTACTTC
many,TRBV6-1,TRBD1,TRBJ2-5,CASRSGQGGETQYF,TGTGCCAGCAGATCTGGACAGGGCGGGGAGACCCAGTACTTC
.,TRBV9,TRBD1,TRBJ1-2,CASSVAGTGDYGYTF,TGTGCCAGCAGCGTGGCCGGGACAGGGGACTATGGCTACACCTTC
few,TRBV25-1,TRBD2,TRBJ2-1,CASSGPGLAGVVEQFF,TGTGCCAGCAGTGGGCCGGGACTAGCGGGAGTAGTTGAGCAGTTCTTC
many,TRBV2,TRBD2,TRBJ2-2,CASSVAGGRTGELFF,TGTGCCAGCAGCGTAGCGGGAGGGCGAACCGGGGAGCTGTTTTTT
.,TRBV3-1,TRBD2,TRBJ2-2,CASSLGLAGVGAGELFF,TGTGCCAGCAGCCTGGGACTAGCGGGAGTCGGCGCCGGGGAGCTGTTTTTT
few,TRBV30,.,TRBJ2-7,CAWGSQGYEQYF,TGTGCCTGGGGGTCACAGGGTTACGAGCAGTACTTC
few,TRBV4-1,.,TRBJ2-1,CASSQDPPLAVSYNEQFF,TGCGCCAGCAGCCAAGATCCTCCGTTGGCGGTCTCCTACAATGAGCAGTTCTTC
few,TRBV10-2,TRBD1,TRBJ2-1,CASSEVGRGSEQFF,TGCGCCAGCAGTGAGGTTGGCAGGGGGTCTGAGCAGTTCTTC
many,TRBV12-3/TRBV12-4,TRBD2,TRBJ2-1,CASSLAEGLAGGSSFF,TGTGCCAGCAGTTTAGCGGAGGGTTTAGCGGGAGGGTCGTCGTTCTTC
many,TRBV5-1,.,TRBJ2-2,CASSLGLLGSTGELFF,TGCGCCAGCAGCTTGGGTCTTCTAGGGAGCACCGGGGAGCTGTTTTTT
.,TRBV7-9,.,TRBJ2-1,CASAIALREQFF,TGTGCCAGCGCGATTGCACTCAGGGAGCAGTTCTTC
many,TRBV11-2,.,TRBJ2-3,CASSLGLEDTQYF,TGTGCCAGCAGCTTGGGGCTAGAAGATACGCAGTATTTT
many,TRBV5-5,.,TRBJ2-7,CASSFPFTGRNSYEQYF,TGTGCCAGCAGCTTCCCTTTTACAGGGAGGAATTCCTACGAGCAGTACTTC
.,TRBV27,TRBD1,TRBJ2-7,CASSLGQALYEQYF,TGTGCCAGCAGCCTGGGACAGGCCTTATACGAGCAGTACTTC
few,TRBV6-2/TRBV6-3,TRBD2,TRBJ2-1,CASSLRAGGSWGEQFF,TGTGCCAGCAGCCTTCGCGCGGGAGGGTCTTGGGGTGAGCAGTTCTTC
.,TRBV29-1,TRBD1,TRBJ2-5,CSVIPPTGVKTQYF,TGCAGCGTTATACCACCAACAGGGGTTAAGACCCAGTACTTC
.,TRBV7-2,TRBD2,TRBJ2-7,CASSLAGVAGGRYEQYF,TGTGCCAGCAGCTTAGCGGGTGTAGCGGGAGGACGCTACGAGCAGTACTTC
.,TRBV29-1,TRBD2,TRBJ2-1,CSVQSRPTSGRALNEQFF,TGCAGCGTTCAATCCCGCCCGACTAGCGGGAGGGCCCTAAATGAGCAGTTCTTC
.,TRBV7-3,.,TRBJ2-1,CASSSSRERFF,TGTGCCAGCAGCTCTAGCAGGGAAAGGTTCTTC